The clone carrying this T cell receptor (beta chain) was observed once. Its matching antigen is unknown. Germline CDR1 is MNHNS and CDR2 is SASEGT. The CDR3 is made up of 15 amino acids. The V end lost 2 bases, the J end lost 2 bases, and 7 bases lay between the germline ends. Sequenced by immunoSEQ multiplex PCR; TCRdb stores in-frame clones only, minus some. The profile shows approximately 7,000 clones, around nine tenths of them singletons. The data are from a study of naive CD8 T cells in extremely preterm neonates. Study results and caveats: Term neonates approximately 0.4%, young children about 0.028%, adults about 0.01%; preterm neonates shared approximately 2.5%.

Elective cesarean births at 37-41 weeks, without labor or membrane rupture, supplied the cord blood. Pregnancies with fetal demise were excluded. The sample holds sorted live naive CD8+ CD45RA+CCR7+ T cells. This clonotype was sampled from a newborn in good health. The chain combines TRBV6-1 with TRBJ1-6; D remains unclear. Specimen: naive CD8+ T cells from cord blood. The CDR3 protein is CASSESGTYNSPLHF. The CDR3, as DNA: TGTGCCAGCAGTGAAAGCGGGACCTATAATTCACCCCTCCACTTT.